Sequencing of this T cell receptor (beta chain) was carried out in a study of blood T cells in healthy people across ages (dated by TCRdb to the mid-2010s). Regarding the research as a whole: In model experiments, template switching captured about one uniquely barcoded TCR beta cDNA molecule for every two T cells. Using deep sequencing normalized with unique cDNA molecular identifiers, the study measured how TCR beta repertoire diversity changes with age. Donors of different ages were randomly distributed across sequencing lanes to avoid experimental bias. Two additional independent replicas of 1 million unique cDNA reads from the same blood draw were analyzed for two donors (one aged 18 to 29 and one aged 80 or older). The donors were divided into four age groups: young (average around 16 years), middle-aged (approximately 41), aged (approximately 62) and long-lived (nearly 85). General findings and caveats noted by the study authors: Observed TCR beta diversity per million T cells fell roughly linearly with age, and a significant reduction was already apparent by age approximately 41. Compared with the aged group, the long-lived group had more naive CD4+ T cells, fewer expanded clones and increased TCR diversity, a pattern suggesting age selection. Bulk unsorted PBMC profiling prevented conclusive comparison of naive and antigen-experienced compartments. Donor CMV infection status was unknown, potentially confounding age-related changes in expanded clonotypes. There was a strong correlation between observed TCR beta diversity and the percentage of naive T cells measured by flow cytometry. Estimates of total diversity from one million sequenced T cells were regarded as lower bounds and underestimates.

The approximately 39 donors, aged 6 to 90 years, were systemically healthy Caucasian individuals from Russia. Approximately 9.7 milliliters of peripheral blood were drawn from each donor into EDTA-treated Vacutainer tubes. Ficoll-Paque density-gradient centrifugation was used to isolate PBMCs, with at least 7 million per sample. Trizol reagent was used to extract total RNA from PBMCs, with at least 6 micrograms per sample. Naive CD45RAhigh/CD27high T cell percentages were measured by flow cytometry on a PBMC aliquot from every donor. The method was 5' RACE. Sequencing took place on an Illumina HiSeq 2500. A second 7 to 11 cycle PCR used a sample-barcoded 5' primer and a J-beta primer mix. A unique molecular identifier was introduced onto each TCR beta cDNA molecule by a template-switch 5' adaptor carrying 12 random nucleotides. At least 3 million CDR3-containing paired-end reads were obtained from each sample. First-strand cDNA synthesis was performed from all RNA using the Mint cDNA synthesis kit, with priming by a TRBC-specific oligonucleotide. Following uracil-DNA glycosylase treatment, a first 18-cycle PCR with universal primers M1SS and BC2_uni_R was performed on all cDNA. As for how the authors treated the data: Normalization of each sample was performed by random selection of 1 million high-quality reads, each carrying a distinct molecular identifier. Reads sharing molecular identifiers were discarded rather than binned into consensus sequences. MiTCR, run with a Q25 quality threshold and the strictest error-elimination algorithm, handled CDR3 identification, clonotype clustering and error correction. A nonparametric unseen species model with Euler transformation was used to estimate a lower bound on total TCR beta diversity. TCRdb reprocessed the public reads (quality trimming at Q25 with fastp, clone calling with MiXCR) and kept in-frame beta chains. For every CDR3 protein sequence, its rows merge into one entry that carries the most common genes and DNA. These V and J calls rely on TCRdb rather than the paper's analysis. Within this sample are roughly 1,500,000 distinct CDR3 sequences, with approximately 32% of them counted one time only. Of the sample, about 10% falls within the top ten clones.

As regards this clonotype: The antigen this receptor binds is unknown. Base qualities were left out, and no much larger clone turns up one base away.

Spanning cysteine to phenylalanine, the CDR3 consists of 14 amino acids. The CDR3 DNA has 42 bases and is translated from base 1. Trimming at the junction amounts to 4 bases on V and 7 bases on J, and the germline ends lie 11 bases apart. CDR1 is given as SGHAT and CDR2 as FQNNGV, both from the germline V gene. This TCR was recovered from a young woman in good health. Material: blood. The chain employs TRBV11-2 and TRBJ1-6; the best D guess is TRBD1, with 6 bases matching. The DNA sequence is TGTGCCAGCAGCTATGGACAGAAGAATTCACCCCTCCACTTT. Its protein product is CASSYGQKNSPLHF.